The source of this T cell receptor (beta chain) is a study of blood T cell repertoires in COVID-19. Some clones are missing from TCRdb's copy, which holds only in-frame ones; the method was immunoSEQ multiplex PCR. The sample comprises tens of thousands of clones, 90% of which are singletons, and under 9.5% rests with the top ten. V trimming: 1 base; J trimming: 4 bases; junction bases outside the gene matches: 8. This CDR3 has 17 residues. CDR1 is LGHNA, CDR2 YSLEER, per germline. The TCR sequence derives from a human donor with active COVID-19. The donor label of this sample is uncertain. Specimen: peripheral blood. The rearrangement uses TRBV4-3 and TRBJ2-2, with 8 positions matching TRBD2. Written as DNA, the CDR3 is TGCGCCAGCAGCCAAGGGAACCTAGCGGGCCCCACCGGGGAGCTGTTTTTT. Translated, it gives CASSQGNLAGPTGELFF.